The sample holds one count of the clone carrying this TCR beta chain. The sample originates from a study of blood T cell repertoires in COVID-19. Overall study context: Acute and convalescent COVID-19 samples came from the United States, Italy and Spain.

Here immunoSEQ multiplex PCR was the method, and the copy in TCRdb shows in-frame clones only, minus some. The table lists about 100,000 clones, roughly 86% of them singletons, with roughly 13% in the top ten. The CDR3 totals 13 residues. Trimming stripped 4 bases from V and 2 bases from J, with 10 bases between. Germline-derived CDR1 and CDR2 are SGHDT and YYEEEE. The sample was peripheral blood. The TCR sequence derives from an older woman in a cohort sampled during active or convalescent COVID-19. J is TRBJ2-7 and V is TRBV5-6, with D possibly TRBD1 on 6 matching bases. In nucleotides, the CDR3 is TGTGCCAGCAGCCCAGACAGGACCTACGAGCAGTACTTC. This codes for CASSPDRTYEQYF.